This TCR beta chain was profiled in a study of identical twins. Whole-study findings and limits: Out-of-frame beta chain sequences displayed weaker excess sharing between twins. Out-of-frame alpha sequences common to twins exhibited a surplus of low generation probability. Cord blood beta clonotypes present at high abundance carried fewer insertions; no such pattern appeared in memory repertoires.

Note on this clonotype: Its antigen remains unidentified.

The CDR3 extends over 17 amino acids. V shed 0 bases and J shed 6 bases, with 18 bases lying between them. Looked up from germline, CDR1 is LGHNA and CDR2 is YNFKEQ. TCRdb fed the 5' RACE reads into MiXCR, producing one record per CDR3 protein. The data show about 550,000 distinct CDR3 sequences, approximately 20% seen once. These data are also associated with another study on yellow fever vaccine responses in identical twins. That source notes: On the reported evidence, twins' vaccine T cell responses seemed partly convergent and partly personalized.

The chain has TRBV4-2 and TRBJ2-4, with D maybe TRBD1 (7 bases). The source of this sequence is a woman between 18 and 30 years old in good health. The sequenced material came from CD4+ T cells sorted from blood. This CDR3 reads CASSQDGGRTGGNIQYF. The CDR3 nucleotides read TGTGCCAGCAGCCAAGATGGAGGGCGGACAGGCGGAAACATTCAGTACTTC.